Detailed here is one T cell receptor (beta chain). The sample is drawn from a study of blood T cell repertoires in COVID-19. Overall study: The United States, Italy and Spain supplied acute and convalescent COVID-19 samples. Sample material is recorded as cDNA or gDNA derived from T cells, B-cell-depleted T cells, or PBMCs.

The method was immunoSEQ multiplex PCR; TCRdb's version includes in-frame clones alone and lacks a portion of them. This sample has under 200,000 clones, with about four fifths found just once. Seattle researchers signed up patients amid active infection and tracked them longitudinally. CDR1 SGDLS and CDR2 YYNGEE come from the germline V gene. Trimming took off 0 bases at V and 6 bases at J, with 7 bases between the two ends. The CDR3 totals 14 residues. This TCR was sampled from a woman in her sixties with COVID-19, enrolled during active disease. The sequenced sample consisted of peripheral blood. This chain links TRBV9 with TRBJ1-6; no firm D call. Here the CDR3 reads CASSVATLNSPLHF. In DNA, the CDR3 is TGTGCCAGCAGCGTAGCTACCCTTAATTCACCCCTCCACTTT.